Each of the 11 T cell receptor beta chains below was sequenced from the same sample in a study of beta chain features in type 1 diabetes. Whole-study findings and limits: Across all four CD4+ subsets, people with type 1 diabetes showed modestly shorter TCRB CDR3s.

As every portion of the isolated RNA was reverse transcribed, the sequencing read expressed TCRB transcripts. Libraries were prepared by immunoSEQ multiplex PCR; TCRdb keeps only in-frame clonotypes and omits some of them. The table lists over 90,000 clones, 25% to 30% of them singletons. These receptors lack a known antigen. The specimen was central memory CD4+ T cells from blood. These receptors all come from a woman under 30 with type 1 diabetes.

V and J are TRBV30 and TRBJ2-3; unclear D gene. Looked up from germline, CDR1 is GTSNPN and CDR2 is SVGIG (reference sequence). The V end lost 1 base, the J end lost 3 bases, and 5 bases lay between the germline ends. This CDR3 contains 12 residues. DNA of the CDR3: TGTGCCTGGAGTGCCGGGACAGATACGCAGTATTTT. Translation: CAWSAGTDTQYF.

This rearrangement joins TRBV28 to TRBJ2-7, with TRBD1 matching over 7 bases. The length of the CDR3 is 16 residues. Germline values: CDR1 MDHEN, CDR2 SYDVKM. Trimming cost V 1 base and J 1 base; bases outside gene matches: 7. The CDR3 loop reads CASSLFTTGNSYEQYF. In nucleotides, the CDR3 is TGTGCCAGCAGTTTATTCACGACAGGGAATTCCTACGAGCAGTACTTC.

The chain couples TRBV7-2 to TRBJ2-2; 8 nucleotides line up with TRBD2. This CDR3 contains 14 residues. After removal of 6 bases from V and 7 bases from J, the junction contained 7 bases not matched to a gene. Germline V CDR1 and CDR2: SGHTA, FQGNSA. The CDR3 coding sequence is TGTGCCAGCAGTTCTAGGACTAGCTACGGGGAGCTGTTTTTT. It translates to CASSSRTSYGELFF.

The V call is TRBV5-1, the J call TRBJ1-1; unclear D gene. V was shortened by 0 bases and J by 2 bases, with 11 bases between the two germline ends. The CDR3 is made up of 15 amino acids. In germline, CDR1 is SGHRS, CDR2 YFSETQ. CDR3 residues: CASSLGRAGNTEAFF. DNA for the CDR3: TGCGCCAGCAGCTTGGGTCGCGCGGGAAACACTGAAGCTTTCTTT.

A few counts support this clone. The rearrangement links TRBV6-6 to TRBJ2-7; 10 bases are shared with TRBD1. The CDR3 is 13 residues long. Germline assignment: CDR1 MNHNY and CDR2 SVGAGI (reference sequence). V shed 10 bases and J 6 bases; nucleotides not matched to a gene: 9. Here the CDR3 DNA reads TGTGCCACCCAGACAGGGGGCTTCAGCGAGCAGTACTTC. It is translated as CATQTGGFSEQYF.

The chain carries TRBV12-5 and TRBJ1-1, with D unclear. V lost 0 bases, J lost 2 bases, and 7 bases lay in between. CDR1 and CDR2 from the germline V gene are LGHNT and FRNRAP. The CDR3 totals 14 residues. The CDR3 loop reads CASGLVPGNTEAFF. As DNA, the CDR3 is TGTGCTAGTGGTTTGGTTCCAGGTAACACTGAAGCTTTCTTT.

In this sample, this clone turned up a few times. This chain connects TRBV25-1 to TRBJ1-4; maybe TRBD1 (5 bases). Germline CDR1 and CDR2: MGHDK and SYGVNS. This CDR3 has 15 residues. Trimming took off 5 bases at V and 7 bases at J, with 17 bases between the two ends. CDR3 bases: TGTGCCAGCAGTCCCTCGGCAGGGTGGGGTGAAAAACTGTTTTTT. Translated, it gives CASSPSAGWGEKLFF.

This clone was counted only a few times. The genes are TRBV28 and TRBJ2-3; TRBD2 matches at 8 bases. Looked up from germline, CDR1 is MDHEN and CDR2 is SYDVKM. V was pared by 3 bases and J by 1 base, with 6 bases of the junction left unmatched. The length of the CDR3 is 16 residues. The DNA of the CDR3 is TGTGCCAGCAGTTTCAGAGCGGGAGCGGGCACAGATACGCAGTATTTT. Protein product: CASSFRAGAGTDTQYF. Full variable domain (remainder filled in from reference TRBV28 and TRBJ2-3): DVKVTQSSRYLVKRTGEKVFLECVQDMDHENMFWYRQDPGLGLRLIYFSYDVKMKEKGDIPEGYSVSREKKERFSLILESASTNQTSMYLCASSFRAGAGTDTQYFGPGTRLTVL.

The gene calls are TRBV30 and TRBJ2-6; TRBD2 agrees at 8 bases. The V gene's germline CDR1 is GTSNPN and CDR2 SVGIG (reference sequence). The CDR3 has 16 amino acids. The J segment lost 0 bases and the V segment lost 7 bases, leaving 8 bases of the junction unmatched. Here the CDR3 DNA reads TGTGCCTCCACGACTAGCGCATACTCTGGGGCCAACGTCCTGACTTTC. Protein sequence: CASTTSAYSGANVLTF.

The J gene is TRBJ2-3, the V gene TRBV5-1; 7 bases match TRBD1. V dropped 1 base and J dropped 3; count of bases not matched to a gene: 5. The CDR3 is 15 amino acids. Germline lookup yields CDR1 SGHRS and CDR2 YFSETQ. The CDR3 nucleotides read TGCGCCAGCAGCTTGCGACAGGGCAATACAGATACGCAGTATTTT. This codes for CASSLRQGNTDTQYF. Looking up the rest from reference TRBV5-1 and TRBJ2-3 gives the full variable domain: KAGVTQTPRYLIKTRGQQVTLSCSPISGHRSVSWYQQTPGQGLQFLFEYFSETQRNKGNFPGRFSGRQFSNSRSEMNVSTLELGDSALYLCASSLRQGNTDTQYFGPGTRLTVL.

The chain carries TRBV6-1 and TRBJ1-2, with a weak D call TRBD1 (6 bases). The CDR3 is 13 residues long. Trimming removed 7 bases at V and 3 bases at J, with 12 bases between. The germline gives CDR1 MNHNS, CDR2 SASEGT. The CDR3 region has the DNA TGTGCCAGCAAACCAGGGGTAGACTATGGCTACACCTTC. It yields the protein CASKPGVDYGYTF.